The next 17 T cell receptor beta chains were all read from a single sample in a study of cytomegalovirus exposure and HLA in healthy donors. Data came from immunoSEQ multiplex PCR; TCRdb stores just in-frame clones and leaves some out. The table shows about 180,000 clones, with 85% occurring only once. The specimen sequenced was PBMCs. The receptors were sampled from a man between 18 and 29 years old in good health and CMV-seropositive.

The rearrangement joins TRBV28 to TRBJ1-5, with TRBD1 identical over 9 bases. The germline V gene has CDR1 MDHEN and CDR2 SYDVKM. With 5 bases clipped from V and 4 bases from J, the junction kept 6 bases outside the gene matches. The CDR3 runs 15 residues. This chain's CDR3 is CASSPSGQGNQPQHF. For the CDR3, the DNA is TGTGCCAGCAGTCCTTCGGGACAGGGAAATCAGCCCCAGCATTTT.

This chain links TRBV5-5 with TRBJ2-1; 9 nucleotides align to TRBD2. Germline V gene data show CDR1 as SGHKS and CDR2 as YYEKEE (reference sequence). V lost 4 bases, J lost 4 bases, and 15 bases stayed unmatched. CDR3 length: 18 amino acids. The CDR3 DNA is TGTGCCAGCAGCCGAGGGGTTCTTAGCGGGGGACTTTACAATGAGCAGTTCTTC. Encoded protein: CASSRGVLSGGLYNEQFF.

The CDR3 DNA reads as TGTGCCAGCAGTCCAGGGGGTTCCTACGAGCAGTACTTC. This sequence encodes CASSPGGSYEQYF. This chain uses TRBV2 with TRBJ2-7, with 7 bases lining up with TRBD1. Germline lookup yields CDR1 SNHLY and CDR2 FYNNEI. The CDR3 has 13 residues. J gave up 1 base and V 5 bases, and 2 bases lay outside the gene matches.

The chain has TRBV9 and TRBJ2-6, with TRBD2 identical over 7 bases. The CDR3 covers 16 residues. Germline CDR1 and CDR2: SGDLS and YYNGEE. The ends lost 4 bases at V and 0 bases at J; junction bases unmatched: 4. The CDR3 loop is CASSPRGVSGANVLTF. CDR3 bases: TGTGCCAGCAGCCCCCGGGGGGTCTCTGGGGCCAACGTCCTGACTTTC. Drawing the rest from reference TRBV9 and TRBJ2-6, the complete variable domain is DSGVTQTPKHLITATGQRVTLRCSPRSGDLSVYWYQQSLDQGLQFLIQYYNGEERAKGNILERFSAQQFPDLHSELNLSSLELGDSALYFCASSPRGVSGANVLTFGAGSRLTVL.

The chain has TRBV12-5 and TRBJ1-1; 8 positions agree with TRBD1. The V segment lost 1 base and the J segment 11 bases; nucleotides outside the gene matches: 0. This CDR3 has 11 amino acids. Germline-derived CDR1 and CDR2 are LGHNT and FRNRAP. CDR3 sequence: CASGLGQGAFF. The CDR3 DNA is TGTGCTAGTGGTTTGGGACAGGGGGCTTTCTTT.

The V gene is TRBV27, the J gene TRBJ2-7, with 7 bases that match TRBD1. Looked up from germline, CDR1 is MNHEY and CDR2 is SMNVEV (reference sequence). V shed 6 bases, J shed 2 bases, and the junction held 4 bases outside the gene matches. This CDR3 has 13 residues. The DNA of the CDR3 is TGTGCCAGCAGCCGGGACAGCACCTACGAGCAGTACTTC. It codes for CASSRDSTYEQYF.

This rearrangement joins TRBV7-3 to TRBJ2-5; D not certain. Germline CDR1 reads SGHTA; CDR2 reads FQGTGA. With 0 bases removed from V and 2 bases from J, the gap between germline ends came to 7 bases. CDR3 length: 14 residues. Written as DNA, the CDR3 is TGTGCCAGCAGCTTAACAGCTTTTCAAGAGACCCAGTACTTC. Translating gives CASSLTAFQETQYF.

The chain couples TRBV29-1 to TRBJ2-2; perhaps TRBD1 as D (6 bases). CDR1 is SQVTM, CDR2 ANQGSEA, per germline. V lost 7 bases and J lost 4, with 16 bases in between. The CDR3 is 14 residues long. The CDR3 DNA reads TGCAGCGCGATCCTGGACAGCTTCACCGGGGAGCTGTTTTTT. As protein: CSAILDSFTGELFF.

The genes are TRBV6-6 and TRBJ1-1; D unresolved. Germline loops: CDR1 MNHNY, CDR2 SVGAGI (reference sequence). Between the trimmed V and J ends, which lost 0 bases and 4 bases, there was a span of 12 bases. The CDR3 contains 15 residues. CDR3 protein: CASSYSEGWGTEAFF. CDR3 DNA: TGTGCCAGCAGTTACTCGGAGGGTTGGGGCACTGAAGCTTTCTTT.

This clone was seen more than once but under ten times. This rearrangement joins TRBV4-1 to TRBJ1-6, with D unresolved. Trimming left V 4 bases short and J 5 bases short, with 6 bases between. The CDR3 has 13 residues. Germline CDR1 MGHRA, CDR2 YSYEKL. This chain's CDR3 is CASSRDNNSPLHF. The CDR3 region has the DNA TGCGCCAGCAGCCGAGACAATAATTCACCCCTCCACTTT.

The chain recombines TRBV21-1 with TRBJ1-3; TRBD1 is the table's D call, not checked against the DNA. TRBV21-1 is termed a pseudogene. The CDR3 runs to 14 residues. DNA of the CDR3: TGTGCCAGCAGCTCCCCCAGGGTGACGAACACCATATATTTT. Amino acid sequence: CASSSPRVTNTIYF.

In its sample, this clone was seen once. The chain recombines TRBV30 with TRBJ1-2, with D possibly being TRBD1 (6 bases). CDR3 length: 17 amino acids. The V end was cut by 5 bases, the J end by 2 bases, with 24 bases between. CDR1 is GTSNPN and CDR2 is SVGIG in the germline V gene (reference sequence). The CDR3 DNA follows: TGTGCCTGGCTGGCCAACAGGGACGGAGCCCTCAACTATGGCTACACCTTC. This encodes CAWLANRDGALNYGYTF.

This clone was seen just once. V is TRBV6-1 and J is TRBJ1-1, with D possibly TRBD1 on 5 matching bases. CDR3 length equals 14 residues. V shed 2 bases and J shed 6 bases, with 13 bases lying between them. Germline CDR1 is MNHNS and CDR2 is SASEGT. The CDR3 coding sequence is TGTGCCAGCAGTGAAAGAGGCAGGGAGGCTGAAGCTTTCTTT. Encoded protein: CASSERGREAEAFF.

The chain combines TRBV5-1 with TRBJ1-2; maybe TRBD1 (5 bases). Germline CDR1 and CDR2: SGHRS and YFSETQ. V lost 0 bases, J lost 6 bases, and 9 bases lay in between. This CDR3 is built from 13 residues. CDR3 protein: CASSLVGGNGYTF. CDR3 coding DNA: TGCGCCAGCAGCTTGGTTGGGGGGAATGGCTACACCTTC.

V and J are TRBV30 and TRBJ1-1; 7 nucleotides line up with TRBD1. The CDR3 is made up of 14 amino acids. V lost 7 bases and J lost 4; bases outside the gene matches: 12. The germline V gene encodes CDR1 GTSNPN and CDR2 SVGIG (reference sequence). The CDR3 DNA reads TGTGCCTCCAAAACGGACAGGCTAGTCACTGAAGCTTTCTTT. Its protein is CASKTDRLVTEAFF.

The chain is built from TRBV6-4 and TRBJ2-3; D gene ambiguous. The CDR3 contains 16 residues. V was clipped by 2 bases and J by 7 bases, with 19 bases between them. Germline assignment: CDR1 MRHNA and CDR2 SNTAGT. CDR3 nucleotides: TGTGCCAGCAGTGACCTCGCGTCTTTCTCCCCTCATACGCAGTATTTT. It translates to CASSDLASFSPHTQYF.

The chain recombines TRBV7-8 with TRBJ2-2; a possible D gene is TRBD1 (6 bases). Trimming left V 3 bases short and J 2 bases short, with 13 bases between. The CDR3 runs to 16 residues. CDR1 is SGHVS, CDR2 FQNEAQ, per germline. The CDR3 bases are TGTGCCAGCAGCTTTAGTTGGGACACAAACACCGGGGAGCTGTTTTTT. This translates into CASSFSWDTNTGELFF.